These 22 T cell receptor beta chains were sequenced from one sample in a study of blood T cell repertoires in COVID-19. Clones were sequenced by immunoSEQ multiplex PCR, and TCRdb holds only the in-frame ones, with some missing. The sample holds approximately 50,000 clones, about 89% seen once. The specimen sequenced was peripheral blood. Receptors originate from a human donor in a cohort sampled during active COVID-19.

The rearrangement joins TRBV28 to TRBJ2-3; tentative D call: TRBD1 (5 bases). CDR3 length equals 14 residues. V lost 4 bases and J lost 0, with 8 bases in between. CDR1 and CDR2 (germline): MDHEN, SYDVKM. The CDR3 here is CASSSRQSTDTQYF. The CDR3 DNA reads TGTGCCAGCAGTTCCCGACAGAGCACAGATACGCAGTATTTT.

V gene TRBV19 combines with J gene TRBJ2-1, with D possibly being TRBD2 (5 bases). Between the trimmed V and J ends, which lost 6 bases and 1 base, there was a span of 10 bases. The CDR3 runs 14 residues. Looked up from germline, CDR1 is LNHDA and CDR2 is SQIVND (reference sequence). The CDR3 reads CASRSGVSYNEQFF. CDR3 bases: TGTGCCAGTAGATCCGGGGTATCCTACAATGAGCAGTTCTTC.

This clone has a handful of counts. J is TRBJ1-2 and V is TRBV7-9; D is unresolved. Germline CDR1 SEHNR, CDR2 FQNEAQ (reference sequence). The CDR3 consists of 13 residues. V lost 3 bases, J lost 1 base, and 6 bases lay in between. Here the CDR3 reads CASSFVINYGYTF. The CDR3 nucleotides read TGTGCCAGCAGCTTTGTTATTAACTATGGCTACACCTTC.

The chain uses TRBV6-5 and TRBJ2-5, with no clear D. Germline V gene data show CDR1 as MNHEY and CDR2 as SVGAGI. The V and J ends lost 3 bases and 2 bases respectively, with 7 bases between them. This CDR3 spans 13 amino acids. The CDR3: CASSYGSQETQYF. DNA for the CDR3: TGTGCCAGCAGTTATGGCAGTCAAGAGACCCAGTACTTC.

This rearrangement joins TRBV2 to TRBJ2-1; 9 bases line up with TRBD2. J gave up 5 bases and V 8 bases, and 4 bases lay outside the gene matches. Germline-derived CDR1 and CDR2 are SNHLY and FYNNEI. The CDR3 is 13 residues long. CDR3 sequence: CASGRTSDNEQFF. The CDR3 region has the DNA TGTGCCAGCGGGCGGACTAGCGACAATGAGCAGTTCTTC.

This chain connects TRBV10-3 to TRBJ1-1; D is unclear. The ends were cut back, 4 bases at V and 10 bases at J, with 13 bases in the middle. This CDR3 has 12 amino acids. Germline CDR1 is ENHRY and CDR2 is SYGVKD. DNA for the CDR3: TGTGCCATCAGTGGGCCCGGAGAGGGAGCTTTCTTT. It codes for CAISGPGEGAFF.

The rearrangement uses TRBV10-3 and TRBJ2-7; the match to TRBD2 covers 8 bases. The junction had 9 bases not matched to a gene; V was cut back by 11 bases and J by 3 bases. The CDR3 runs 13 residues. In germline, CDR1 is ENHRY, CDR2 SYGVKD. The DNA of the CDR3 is TGTGCCGCCGGGACTAGTCCCCTCTACGAGCAGTACTTC. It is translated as CAAGTSPLYEQYF.

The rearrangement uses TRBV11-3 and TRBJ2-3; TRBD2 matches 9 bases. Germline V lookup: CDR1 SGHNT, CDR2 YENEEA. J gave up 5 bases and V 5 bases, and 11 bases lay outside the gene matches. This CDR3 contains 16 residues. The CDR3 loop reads CASSPSGGRAGDTQYF. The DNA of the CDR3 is TGTGCCAGCAGCCCTAGCGGCGGGAGGGCCGGAGATACGCAGTATTTT.

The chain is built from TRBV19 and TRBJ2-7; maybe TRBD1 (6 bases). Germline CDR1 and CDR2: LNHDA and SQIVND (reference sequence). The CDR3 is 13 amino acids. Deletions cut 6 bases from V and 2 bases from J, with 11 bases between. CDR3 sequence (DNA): TGTGCCAGTAGGAGGGGACAAGCCTACGAGCAGTACTTC. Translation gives CASRRGQAYEQYF. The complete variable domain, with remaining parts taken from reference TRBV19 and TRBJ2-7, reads DGGITQSPKYLFRKEGQNVTLSCEQNLNHDAMYWYRQDPGQGLRLIYYSQIVNDFQKGDIAEGYSVSREKKESFPLTVTSAQKNPTAFYLCASRRGQAYEQYFGPGTRLTVT.

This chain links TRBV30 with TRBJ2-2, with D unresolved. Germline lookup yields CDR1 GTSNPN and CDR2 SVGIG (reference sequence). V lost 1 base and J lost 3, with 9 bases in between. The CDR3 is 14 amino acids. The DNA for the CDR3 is TGTGCCTGGAGTGGTCTCGGAGACACCGGGGAGCTGTTTTTT. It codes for CAWSGLGDTGELFF.

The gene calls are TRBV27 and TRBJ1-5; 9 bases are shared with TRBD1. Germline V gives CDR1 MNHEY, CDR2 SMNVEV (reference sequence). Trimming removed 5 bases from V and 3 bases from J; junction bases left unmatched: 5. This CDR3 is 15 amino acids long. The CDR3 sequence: CASSRWTGVNQPQHF. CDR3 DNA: TGTGCCAGCAGTAGATGGACAGGGGTCAATCAGCCCCAGCATTTT.

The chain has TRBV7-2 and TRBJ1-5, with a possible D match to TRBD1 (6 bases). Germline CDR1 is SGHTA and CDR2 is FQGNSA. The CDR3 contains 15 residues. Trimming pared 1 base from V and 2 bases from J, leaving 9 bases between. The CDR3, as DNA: TGTGCCAGCAGCTTAGGGCAGGGGCGCAATCAGCCCCAGCATTTT. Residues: CASSLGQGRNQPQHF.

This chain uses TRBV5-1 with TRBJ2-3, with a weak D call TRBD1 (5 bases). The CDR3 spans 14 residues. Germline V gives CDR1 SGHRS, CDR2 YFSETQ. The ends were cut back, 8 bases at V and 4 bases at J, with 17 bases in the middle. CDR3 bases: TGCGCCAGTTCCAGGGAACCGAGCTCAGATACGCAGTATTTT. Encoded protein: CASSREPSSDTQYF. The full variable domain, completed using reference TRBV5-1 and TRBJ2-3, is KAGVTQTPRYLIKTRGQQVTLSCSPISGHRSVSWYQQTPGQGLQFLFEYFSETQRNKGNFPGRFSGRQFSNSRSEMNVSTLELGDSALYLCASSREPSSDTQYFGPGTRLTVL.

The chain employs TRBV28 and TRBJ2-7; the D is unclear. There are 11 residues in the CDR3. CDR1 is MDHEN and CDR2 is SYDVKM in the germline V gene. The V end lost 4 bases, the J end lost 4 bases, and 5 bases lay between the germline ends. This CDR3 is CASSSPYEQYF. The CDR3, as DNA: TGTGCCAGCAGTTCCCCTTACGAGCAGTACTTC.

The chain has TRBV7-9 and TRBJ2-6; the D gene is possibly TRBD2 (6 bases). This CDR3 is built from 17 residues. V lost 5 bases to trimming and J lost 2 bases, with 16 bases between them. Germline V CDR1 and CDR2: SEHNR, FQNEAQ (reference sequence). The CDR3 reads CASSPLRWGAGANVLTF. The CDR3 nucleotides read TGTGCCAGCAGCCCTCTCCGATGGGGGGCTGGGGCCAACGTCCTGACTTTC.

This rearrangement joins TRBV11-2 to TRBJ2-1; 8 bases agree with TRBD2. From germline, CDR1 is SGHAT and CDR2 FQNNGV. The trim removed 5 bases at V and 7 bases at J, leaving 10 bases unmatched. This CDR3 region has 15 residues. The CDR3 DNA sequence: TGTGCCAGCAGCCCAAGGTCTAGCGGGTTGAATGAGCAGTTCTTC. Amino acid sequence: CASSPRSSGLNEQFF.

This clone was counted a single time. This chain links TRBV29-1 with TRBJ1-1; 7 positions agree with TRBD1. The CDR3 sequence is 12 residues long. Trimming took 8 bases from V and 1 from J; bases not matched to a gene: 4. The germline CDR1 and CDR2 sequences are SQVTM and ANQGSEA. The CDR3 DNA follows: TGCAGCTCGGGACAGTCGAACACTGAAGCTTTCTTT. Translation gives CSSGQSNTEAFF. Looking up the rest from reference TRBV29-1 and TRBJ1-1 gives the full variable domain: SAVISQKPSRDICQRGTSLTIQCQVDSQVTMMFWYRQQPGQSLTLIATANQGSEATYESGFVIDKFPISRPNLTFSTLTVSNMSPEDSSIYLCSSGQSNTEAFFGQGTRLTVV.

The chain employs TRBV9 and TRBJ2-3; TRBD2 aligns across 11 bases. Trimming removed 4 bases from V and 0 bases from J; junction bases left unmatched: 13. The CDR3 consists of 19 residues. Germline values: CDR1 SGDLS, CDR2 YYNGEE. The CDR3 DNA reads TGTGCCAGCAGCACACAAAACCGGACTAGCGGGCTCAGCACAGATACGCAGTATTTT. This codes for CASSTQNRTSGLSTDTQYF.

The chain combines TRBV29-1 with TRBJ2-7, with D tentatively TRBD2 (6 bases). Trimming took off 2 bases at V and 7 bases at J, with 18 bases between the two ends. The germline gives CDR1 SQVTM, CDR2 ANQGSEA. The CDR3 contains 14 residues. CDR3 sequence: CSVERGLNSGEQYF. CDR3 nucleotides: TGCAGCGTTGAAAGGGGACTTAATTCGGGGGAGCAGTACTTC.

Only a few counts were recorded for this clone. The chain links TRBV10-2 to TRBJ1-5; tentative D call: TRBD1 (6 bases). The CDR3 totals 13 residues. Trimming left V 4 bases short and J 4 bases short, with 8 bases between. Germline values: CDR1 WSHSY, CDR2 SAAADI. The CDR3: CASSGQANQPQHF. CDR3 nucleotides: TGCGCCAGCAGTGGACAGGCGAATCAGCCCCAGCATTTT.

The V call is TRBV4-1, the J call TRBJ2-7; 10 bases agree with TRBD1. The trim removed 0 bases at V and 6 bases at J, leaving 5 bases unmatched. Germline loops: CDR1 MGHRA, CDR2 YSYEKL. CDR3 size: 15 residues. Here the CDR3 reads CASSQEPGQGLEQYF. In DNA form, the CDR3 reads TGCGCCAGCAGCCAAGAACCGGGACAGGGGCTCGAGCAGTACTTC.

In nucleotides, the CDR3 is TGTGCCAGCAGCTTAGAGGCGGTCAGGGGATATGAGCAGTTCTTC. Amino acids: CASSLEAVRGYEQFF. The V gene is TRBV7-2, the J gene TRBJ2-1; perhaps TRBD1 as D (6 bases). Germline CDR1 SGHTA, CDR2 FQGNSA. The CDR3 sequence is 15 residues long. V was clipped by 1 base and J by 8 bases, with 15 bases between them.